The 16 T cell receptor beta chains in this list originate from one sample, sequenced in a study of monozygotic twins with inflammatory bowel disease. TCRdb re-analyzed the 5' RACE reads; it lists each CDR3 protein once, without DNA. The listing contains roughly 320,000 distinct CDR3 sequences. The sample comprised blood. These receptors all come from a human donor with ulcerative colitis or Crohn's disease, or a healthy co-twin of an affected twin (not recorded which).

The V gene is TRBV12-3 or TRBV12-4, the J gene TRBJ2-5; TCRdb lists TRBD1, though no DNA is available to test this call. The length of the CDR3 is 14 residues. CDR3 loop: CASSRRTGGETQYF.

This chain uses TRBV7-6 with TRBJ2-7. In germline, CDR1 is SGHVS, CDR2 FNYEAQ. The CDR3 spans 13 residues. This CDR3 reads CASSQSEGYEQYF. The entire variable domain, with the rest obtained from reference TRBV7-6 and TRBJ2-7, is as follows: GAGVSQSPRYKVTKRGQDVALRCDPISGHVSLYWYRQALGQGPEFLTYFNYEAQQDKSGLPNDRFSAERPEGSISTLTIQRTEQRDSAMYRCASSQSEGYEQYFGPGTRLTVT.

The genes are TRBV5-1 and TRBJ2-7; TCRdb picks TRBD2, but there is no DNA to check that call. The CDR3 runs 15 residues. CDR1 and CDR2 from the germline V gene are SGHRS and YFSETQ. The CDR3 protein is CASSFRLAGGGEQYF.

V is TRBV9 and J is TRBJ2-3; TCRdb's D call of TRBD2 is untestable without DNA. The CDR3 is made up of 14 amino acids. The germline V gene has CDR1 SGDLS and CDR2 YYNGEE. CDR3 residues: CASSVGGDTDTQYF.

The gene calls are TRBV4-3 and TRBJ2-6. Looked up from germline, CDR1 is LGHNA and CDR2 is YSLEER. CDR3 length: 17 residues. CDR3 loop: CASSQVQTDSGANVLTF.

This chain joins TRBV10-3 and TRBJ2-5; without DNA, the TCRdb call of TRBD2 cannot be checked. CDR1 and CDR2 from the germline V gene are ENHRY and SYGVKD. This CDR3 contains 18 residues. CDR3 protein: CAIRNSQGPGLAEETQYF.

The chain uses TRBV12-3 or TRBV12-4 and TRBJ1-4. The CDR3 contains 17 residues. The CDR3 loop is CASSLEARKLAYEKLFF.

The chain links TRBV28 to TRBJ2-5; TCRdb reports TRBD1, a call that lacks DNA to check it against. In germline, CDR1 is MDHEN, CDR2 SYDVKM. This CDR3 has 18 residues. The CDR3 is CASSGKIPLGRNQETQYF.

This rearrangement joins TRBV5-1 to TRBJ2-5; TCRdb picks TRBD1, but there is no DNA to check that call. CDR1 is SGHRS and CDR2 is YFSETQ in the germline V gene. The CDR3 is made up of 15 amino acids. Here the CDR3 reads CASSLVGQSQETQYF.

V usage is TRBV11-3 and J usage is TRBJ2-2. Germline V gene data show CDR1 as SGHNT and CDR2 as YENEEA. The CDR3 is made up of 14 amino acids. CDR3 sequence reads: CASSVLAHTGELFF.

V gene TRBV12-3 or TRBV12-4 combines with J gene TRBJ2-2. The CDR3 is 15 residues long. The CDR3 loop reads CASRVVRGFTGELFF.

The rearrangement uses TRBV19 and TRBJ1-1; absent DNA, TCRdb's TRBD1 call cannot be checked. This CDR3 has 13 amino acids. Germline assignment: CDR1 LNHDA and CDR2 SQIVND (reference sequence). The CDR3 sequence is CASSIGRGAEAFF.

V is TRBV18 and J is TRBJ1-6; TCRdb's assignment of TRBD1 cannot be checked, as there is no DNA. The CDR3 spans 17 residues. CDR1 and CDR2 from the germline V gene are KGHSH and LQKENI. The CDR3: CASSQGTVVTYNSPLHF. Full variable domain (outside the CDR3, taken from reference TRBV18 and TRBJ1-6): NAGVMQNPRHLVRRRGQEARLRCSPMKGHSHVYWYRQLPEEGLKFMVYLQKENIIDESGMPKERFSAEFPKEGPSILRIQQVVRGDSAAYFCASSQGTVVTYNSPLHFGNGTRLTVT.

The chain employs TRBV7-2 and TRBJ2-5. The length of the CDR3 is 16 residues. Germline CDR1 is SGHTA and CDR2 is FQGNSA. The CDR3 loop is CASSRIRSWLQETQYF.

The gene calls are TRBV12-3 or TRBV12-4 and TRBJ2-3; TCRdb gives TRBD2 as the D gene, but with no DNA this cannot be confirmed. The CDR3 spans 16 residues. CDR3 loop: CASSSAVVGGVDTQYF.

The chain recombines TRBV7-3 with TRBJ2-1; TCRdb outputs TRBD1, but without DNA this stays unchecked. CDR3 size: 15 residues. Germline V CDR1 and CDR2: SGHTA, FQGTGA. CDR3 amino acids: CASSPPGRLQAEQFF.